Each of the 7 T cell receptor beta chains below was sequenced from the same sample in a study of cytomegalovirus exposure and HLA in healthy donors (dated by TCRdb to between 2016 and 2019). The protocol used for the library was the immunoSEQ multiplex PCR assay. The multiplex PCR relied on a mix of 60 forward primers for TCR Vbeta segments and 13 reverse primers for TCR Jbeta segments. TCRdb provides this immuneACCESS table in a form limited to in-frame rearrangements. Some clones are lacking; in checked studies, under half of them reflect an unresolved V gene, and why the rest are absent is not known. In this sample the table shows roughly 160,000 clones, roughly 81% of which occur a single time. The ten largest account for just over 2.5% of the sample. The sample consisted of PBMCs. The receptor source for this set is a man aged 30-40 years in good health and CMV-seropositive.

J is TRBJ2-3 and V is TRBV29-1; 10 nucleotides align to TRBD2. The CDR3 extends over 13 amino acids. Germline V CDR1 and CDR2: SQVTM, ANQGSEA. The ends lost 3 bases at V and 5 bases at J; junction bases unmatched: 2. As DNA, the CDR3 is TGCAGCGTTGACACTAGCGGGATAGATACGCAGTATTTT. This encodes CSVDTSGIDTQYF.

The chain links TRBV13 to TRBJ2-3, with D possibly being TRBD2 (6 bases). Trimming cost V 3 bases and J 2 bases, with 12 bases left between them. Germline V CDR1 and CDR2: PRHDT, FYEKMQ (reference sequence). CDR3 length equals 15 residues. The CDR3 region is CASSFGGGPTDTQYF. The CDR3 DNA reads as TGTGCCAGCAGCTTTGGGGGAGGACCCACAGATACGCAGTATTTT.

This clone was picked up many times. V and J are TRBV29-1 and TRBJ2-7; D gene unclear. Trimming cost V 1 base and J 2 bases, with 6 bases left between them. Germline values: CDR1 SQVTM, CDR2 ANQGSEA. There are 12 residues in the CDR3. The CDR3 DNA is TGCAGCGTTGAAGGACAAACCTACGAGCAGTACGTC. This gives the protein CSVEGQTYEQYV.

The CDR3 bases are TGTGCCAGCAGCATGCGGACCTACGAGCAGTACTTC. Its protein is CASSMRTYEQYF. The chain recombines TRBV7-9 with TRBJ2-7; the D is unclear. This CDR3 is built from 12 residues. The V gene lost 5 bases and the J gene lost 2 bases, with 7 bases spanning the gap. In germline, CDR1 is SEHNR, CDR2 FQNEAQ (reference sequence).

The chain combines TRBV6-4 with TRBJ2-3, with D possibly TRBD1 on 5 matching bases. Per germline, CDR1 MRHNA and CDR2 SNTAGT. V was pared by 6 bases and J by 7 bases, with 14 bases between. This CDR3 has 13 amino acids. CDR3 nucleotide sequence: TGTGCCAGCAGCCCGACAGTCGGAAATACGCAGTATTTT. Its protein is CASSPTVGNTQYF.

V and J are TRBV6-5 and TRBJ2-1; 7 bases align to TRBD2. The CDR3 loop spans 14 amino acids. Germline lookup yields CDR1 MNHEY and CDR2 SVGAGI. V lost 6 bases, J lost 3 bases, and 5 bases stayed unmatched. The CDR3 sequence is CASSPSGHYNEQFF. The CDR3 DNA is TGTGCCAGCAGCCCTAGCGGACACTACAATGAGCAGTTCTTC.

CDR3 sequence: CASSIVMDRGYGYTF. As DNA, the CDR3 is TGTGCCAGTAGTATAGTTATGGACAGAGGCTATGGCTACACCTTC. The V call is TRBV19, the J call TRBJ1-2; D perhaps matches TRBD1 (6 bases). Germline CDR1 reads LNHDA; CDR2 reads SQIVND (reference sequence). The CDR3 is 15 residues long. V was clipped by 1 base and J by 4 bases, with 13 bases between them.